Below are 20 T cell receptor beta chains sequenced from a single sample in a study of control samples from healthy donors and cancer patients. Assay: immunoSEQ multiplex PCR; the TCRdb copy retains only in-frame clones and omits some. The sample contains 150,000 or so clones, around 90% of which appear only once. Sequenced material: blood. The receptors were sampled from a man aged 18 to 30 in good health.

The chain uses TRBV7-2 and TRBJ2-7; D gene unclear. CDR3 length: 14 residues. Germline CDR1 reads SGHTA; CDR2 reads FQGNSA. The V and J ends lost 1 base and 2 bases respectively, with 9 bases between them. In DNA form, the CDR3 reads TGTGCCAGCAGCTTAGTCACTCCGCCCTACGAGCAGTACTTC. It is translated as CASSLVTPPYEQYF.

This clone was picked up a small number of times. V gene TRBV7-9 combines with J gene TRBJ2-7, with TRBD2 identical over 9 bases. This CDR3 contains 16 residues. The trim removed 1 base at V and 3 bases at J, leaving 7 bases unmatched. Per the germline V gene, CDR1 is SEHNR and CDR2 is FQNEAQ (reference sequence). The CDR3 spells CASSLGLLAGDYEQYF. The CDR3 nucleotides read TGTGCCAGCAGCTTAGGGTTATTAGCGGGGGACTACGAGCAGTACTTC.

This clone came up once. The chain uses TRBV19 and TRBJ2-7, with D possibly being TRBD1 (6 bases). The CDR3 consists of 14 residues. The V end was cut by 8 bases, the J end by 3 bases, with 17 bases between. The V gene's germline CDR1 is LNHDA and CDR2 SQIVND (reference sequence). CDR3 bases: TGTGCCAGTCGTAGGGCAGGGGACCTCTACGAGCAGTACTTC. This translates into CASRRAGDLYEQYF.

This rearrangement joins TRBV5-1 to TRBJ2-2; D remains unclear. The CDR3 has 12 residues. Trimming took off 0 bases at V and 8 bases at J, with 5 bases between the two ends. Per the germline V gene, CDR1 is SGHRS and CDR2 is YFSETQ. The CDR3: CASSLVGGELFF. The CDR3 DNA follows: TGCGCCAGCAGCTTGGTCGGAGGGGAGCTGTTTTTT.

The chain joins TRBV18 to TRBJ2-3; no clear D gene. Germline lookup yields CDR1 KGHSH and CDR2 LQKENI. The CDR3 loop spans 16 amino acids. Trimming removed 0 bases from V and 2 bases from J, with 12 bases in between. CDR3 amino acids: CASSPPVEQDTDTQYF. CDR3 coding DNA: TGTGCCAGCTCACCACCGGTGGAGCAGGACACAGATACGCAGTATTTT.

The gene calls are TRBV27 and TRBJ2-7; D ambiguous. V was shortened by 2 bases and J by 2 bases, with 10 bases between the two germline ends. Germline lookup yields CDR1 MNHEY and CDR2 SMNVEV (reference sequence). The CDR3 covers 14 residues. DNA of the CDR3: TGTGCCAGCAGTTTAGAAGCAGAAGCCTACGAGCAGTACTTC. Translated, it gives CASSLEAEAYEQYF.

The rearrangement uses TRBV18 and TRBJ1-5; possible D gene TRBD1, 6 bases. The germline V gene encodes CDR1 KGHSH and CDR2 LQKENI. The CDR3 contains 19 residues. Trimming took 3 bases from V and 1 from J, leaving 22 bases between them. CDR3 DNA sequence: TGTGCCAGCTCACCGCGGCTGGGGGCAGGGGAGGGCAGCAATCAGCCCCAGCATTTT. Translating gives CASSPRLGAGEGSNQPQHF.

V gene TRBV4-2 combines with J gene TRBJ1-5; maybe TRBD1 (6 bases). The germline gives CDR1 LGHNA, CDR2 YNFKEQ. V shed 1 base and J shed 6 bases, with 19 bases lying between them. The CDR3 loop spans 17 amino acids. The CDR3: CASSQVTRGGKGQPQHF. The CDR3 coding sequence is TGTGCCAGCAGCCAAGTAACCAGGGGAGGGAAAGGTCAGCCCCAGCATTTT.

This rearrangement joins TRBV4-1 to TRBJ2-7; 7 bases are a match to TRBD1. V shed 0 bases, J shed 1 base, and the junction held 6 bases outside the gene matches. Germline V gene data show CDR1 as MGHRA and CDR2 as YSYEKL. The CDR3 consists of 16 residues. CDR3 nucleotides: TGCGCCAGCAGCCAAGATCGGGCCAGGGGGTCCTACGAGCAGTACTTC. It specifies CASSQDRARGSYEQYF.

V and J are TRBV3-1 (or the pseudogene TRBV3-2) and TRBJ2-7, with 9 bases aligning to TRBD1. V lost 6 bases and J lost 0; bases outside the gene matches: 3. This CDR3 region has 14 residues. The germline V gene encodes CDR1 LGHDT and CDR2 YNNKEL (reference sequence). The CDR3 bases are TGTGCCAGCAGTCGGACAGGGGCCTCCTACGAGCAGTACTTC. Translation gives CASSRTGASYEQYF.

The chain joins TRBV19 to TRBJ1-2, with D uncertain. CDR3 size: 16 residues. Germline lookup yields CDR1 LNHDA and CDR2 SQIVND (reference sequence). V was cut by 2 bases and J by 4 bases, with 17 bases left in between. CDR3 in amino acids: CASSITRANARYGYTF. The CDR3 DNA reads TGTGCCAGTAGTATAACGCGGGCGAATGCACGCTATGGCTACACCTTC.

This clone was counted only a few times. The CDR3 protein is CASSYSIHRNTIYF. For the CDR3, the DNA is TGTGCCAGCAGTTACTCGATTCATCGAAACACCATATATTTT. The genes are TRBV6-7 and TRBJ1-3; D not resolved. TRBV6-7 is placed among ORFs of uncertain function. The length of the CDR3 is 14 residues. The V gene lost 0 bases and the J gene lost 5 bases, with 8 bases spanning the gap.

The chain couples TRBV20-1 to TRBJ1-1; a possible D gene is TRBD1 (5 bases). Trimming cost V 0 bases and J 10 bases, with 9 bases left between them. The CDR3 extends over 11 amino acids. From germline, CDR1 is DFQATT and CDR2 SNEGSKA (reference sequence). CDR3 residues: CSAREGRLAFF. In nucleotides, the CDR3 is TGCAGTGCTAGAGAGGGACGGCTAGCTTTCTTT.

This clone has a single count. This rearrangement joins TRBV3-1 (or the pseudogene TRBV3-2) to TRBJ2-7, with 10 bases matching TRBD2. With 0 bases clipped from V and 1 base from J, the junction kept 21 bases outside the gene matches. Germline V gene data show CDR1 as LGHDT and CDR2 as YNNKEL (reference sequence). This CDR3 has 22 residues. This chain's CDR3 is CASSQDTGERGGLGRQSYEQYF. CDR3 bases: TGTGCCAGCAGCCAAGATACGGGGGAGCGGGGGGGCCTAGGGCGTCAGTCCTACGAGCAGTACTTC.

This rearrangement joins TRBV10-3 to TRBJ2-7, with TRBD1 matching 9 bases. The CDR3 is 12 amino acids. The germline V gene has CDR1 ENHRY and CDR2 SYGVKD. Trimming at V came to 7 bases and at J to 3 bases, leaving 1 base not matched to a gene. Written as DNA, the CDR3 is TGTGCCATCATGGGACAGGGCTACGAGCAGTACTTC. Its translation is CAIMGQGYEQYF.

The rearrangement uses TRBV9 and TRBJ2-1, with 11 bases lining up with TRBD1. The CDR3 runs to 15 residues. The V gene end was trimmed by 0 bases and the J gene end by 8 bases; junction bases not matched to a gene: 4. Germline CDR1 SGDLS, CDR2 YYNGEE. The CDR3 nucleotides are TGTGCCAGCAGCGTAGTAGGACAGGGGGCAGATGAGCAGTTCTTC. This translates into CASSVVGQGADEQFF.

The gene calls are TRBV28 and TRBJ1-2; D may be TRBD1 (5 bases). The CDR3 has 13 amino acids. Germline lookup yields CDR1 MDHEN and CDR2 SYDVKM. The germline V and J ends were trimmed by 2 bases and 13 bases, with 17 bases remaining between them. CDR3 DNA: TGTGCCAGCAGTTTAACAGGCACCACCAAGTGCACCTTC. Protein: CASSLTGTTKCTF.

The chain is built from TRBV7-9 and TRBJ1-4; D is perhaps TRBD1 (6 bases). The CDR3 spans 15 residues. V lost 4 bases and J 2 bases, leaving 11 bases between the germline ends. CDR1 is SEHNR, CDR2 FQNEAQ, per germline (reference sequence). CDR3 sequence (DNA): TGTGCCAGCAGCTCTACAGGGTTGACTAATGAAAAACTGTTTTTT. As protein: CASSSTGLTNEKLFF. The variable domain in full, with the rest retrieved from reference TRBV7-9 and TRBJ1-4, is DTGVSQNPRHKITKRGQNVTFRCDPISEHNRLYWYRQTLGQGPEFLTYFQNEAQLEKSRLLSDRFSAERPKGSFSTLEIQRTEQGDSAMYLCASSSTGLTNEKLFFGSGTQLSVL.

The rearrangement joins TRBV7-9 to TRBJ2-5; D is perhaps TRBD1 (6 bases). The germline CDR1 and CDR2 sequences are SEHNR and FQNEAQ (reference sequence). The germline V and J ends were trimmed by 2 bases and 0 bases, with 10 bases remaining between them. This CDR3 contains 15 residues. This CDR3 reads CASSLNRAYQETQYF. The CDR3 nucleotides are TGTGCCAGCAGCTTAAACAGGGCGTACCAAGAGACCCAGTACTTC.

The CDR3 is CASRTGQGNNQPQHF. The CDR3 DNA reads TGTGCCAGCAGAACCGGACAGGGGAACAATCAGCCCCAGCATTTT. The chain is built from TRBV6-5 and TRBJ1-5; the match to TRBD1 covers 9 bases. V shed 6 bases and J 3 bases; nucleotides not matched to a gene: 6. The V gene's germline CDR1 is MNHEY and CDR2 SVGAGI. The CDR3 extends over 15 amino acids.